Included here is one T cell receptor beta chain sequence, with context. The sample originates from a study of blood T cell repertoires in COVID-19. Looking at the study overall: In each case, the material was cDNA or gDNA derived from T cells, B-cell-depleted T cells, or PBMCs.

Germline V gives CDR1 MNHEY, CDR2 SMNVEV (reference sequence). The CDR3 has 12 residues. V lost 3 bases and J lost 3, with 2 bases in between. In the study's own analysis: Nucleated cell number was recorded as an estimate derived from reference gene primer amplification. Measured with immunoSEQ multiplex PCR; TCRdb has only the in-frame clones, and not every one. V and J calls and clone size are as listed in that table; D and trimming were resolved from the DNA. This sample has 40,000 to 50,000 clones, with roughly nine tenths found just once. The TCR was taken from a man aged 50-60 years with active COVID-19. The sequenced material came from peripheral blood. The rearrangement joins TRBV27 to TRBJ2-2; no firm D call. In DNA form, the CDR3 reads TGTGCCAGCAGTTTCGACACCGGGGAGCTGTTTTTT. This codes for CASSFDTGELFF.